This entry features one T cell receptor beta chain sequence. Donation came from healthy HIV-negative adults that had no recent acute infections or vaccinations. Naive CD45RA+ and memory CD45RA-negative subsets were split from CD4+ cells. The entry originates in a study of shared clonotypes between healthy human individuals. Some clones are missing from TCRdb's copy, which holds only in-frame ones; the method was immunoSEQ multiplex PCR. This sample has about a million clones; roughly 70% occur once, and the top ten carry about 1.5%. The V segment lost 4 bases and the J segment 6 bases; nucleotides outside the gene matches: 5. The V gene's germline CDR1 is MGHDK and CDR2 SYGVNS. This CDR3 spans 14 amino acids.

Sequencing was carried out using memory CD4+ T cells sorted from blood. The subset is: CD45RA-negative fraction. The clonotype comes from a man aged 18 to 29 in good health. This chain links TRBV25-1 with TRBJ1-1; 10 bases are shared with TRBD1. CDR3 loop: CASSATGGSPEAFF. Written as DNA, the CDR3 is TGTGCCAGCAGTGCGACAGGGGGCTCCCCTGAAGCTTTCTTT.